This T cell receptor beta chain was obtained from a study of T-cell reconstitution after alpha-beta-depleted transplantation in children. Unique molecular identifiers were built into the TCRbeta library. TCRdb used MiXCR to reprocess the PCR reads, holding one entry per CDR3 protein. Of hundreds of thousands of distinct CDR3 sequences listed, 16% are singletons. This clonotype has ten or more counts. This CDR3 region has 13 residues. From germline, CDR1 is LNHNV and CDR2 YYDKDF (reference sequence). The germline V and J ends were trimmed by 0 bases and 12 bases, with 12 bases remaining between them. The TCR originated in a human donor who donated a stem cell graft to a child with acute myeloid leukemia. The specimen comprised PBMCs from the stem cell graft donor, sampled from the stem cell graft. The V gene is TRBV15, the J gene TRBJ2-1; TRBD1 is a possible D gene (6 bases). In DNA, the CDR3 is TGTGCCACCAGCAGAGATCAAGGCAGGGGGCAGTTCTTC. It yields the protein CATSRDQGRGQFF.